The 14 T cell receptor beta chains given below trace back to one sample, sequenced in a study of cytomegalovirus exposure and HLA in healthy donors. The PCR made use of 60 Vbeta and 13 Jbeta primers. Generated by immunoSEQ multiplex PCR, the TCRdb table keeps only in-frame clones and is missing some. The sample consists of 150,000 or so clones, just under 75% of them appearing once. Source material: PBMCs. The receptors were sampled from a woman between 18 and 29 years old in good health and CMV-seronegative.

This clone turned up a few times. The chain recombines TRBV5-1 with TRBJ2-5, with D hard to call. The CDR3 has 11 residues. Germline assignment: CDR1 SGHRS and CDR2 YFSETQ. Trimming took off 4 bases at V and 2 bases at J, with 3 bases between the two ends. The CDR3 nucleotides are TGCGCCAGCAGCCAGCAAGAGACCCAGTACTTC. Translating gives CASSQQETQYF. Full variable domain (outside the CDR3, taken from reference TRBV5-1 and TRBJ2-5): KAGVTQTPRYLIKTRGQQVTLSCSPISGHRSVSWYQQTPGQGLQFLFEYFSETQRNKGNFPGRFSGRQFSNSRSEMNVSTLELGDSALYLCASSQQETQYFGPGTRLLVL.

This clone is a singleton in its sample. Compared with germline, one end of the junction differs, possibly owing to a read error. The rearrangement joins TRBV4-3 to TRBJ2-3; maybe TRBD2 (7 bases). CDR1 LGHNA and CDR2 YSLEER come from the germline V gene. CDR3 length: 16 residues. The CDR3 here is CASSQDGGGSALPGNF. CDR3 nucleotides: TGCGCCAGCAGCCAAGACGGGGGCGGGAGCGCCCTACCGGGGAATTTT.

J is TRBJ2-1 and V is TRBV10-1, with 11 bases fitting TRBD2. Germline V gives CDR1 WNHNN, CDR2 SYGVQD (reference sequence). The CDR3 has 18 amino acids. With 4 bases clipped from V and 5 bases from J, the junction kept 13 bases outside the gene matches. The CDR3 region has the DNA TGCGCCAGCAGTGGGTACCGATCCGGGACTAGCGGCGACAATGAGCAGTTCTTC. Its protein is CASSGYRSGTSGDNEQFF.

This chain links TRBV9 with TRBJ2-1, with D perhaps TRBD2 (6 bases). Trimming stripped 3 bases from V and 5 bases from J, with 15 bases between. This CDR3 is 15 amino acids long. From germline, CDR1 is SGDLS and CDR2 YYNGEE. CDR3 sequence: CASSATLGTHNEQFF. The CDR3 coding sequence is TGTGCCAGCAGCGCAACCCTCGGGACTCACAATGAGCAGTTCTTC.

The chain combines TRBV6-5 with TRBJ1-5; 9 nucleotides match TRBD1. The CDR3 consists of 15 residues. CDR1 is MNHEY, CDR2 SVGAGI, per germline. Trimming cost V 4 bases and J 5 bases; bases outside gene matches: 6. The CDR3 is CASSSGTGTYQPQHF. DNA of the CDR3: TGTGCCAGCAGTTCCGGGACAGGGACATATCAGCCCCAGCATTTT.

This chain uses TRBV21-1 with TRBJ1-2; the tabulated D call, TRBD1, remains unverified against the DNA. TRBV21-1 is tagged as a pseudogene. There are 14 residues in the CDR3. The CDR3: CASSRQGGYYGYTF. CDR3 bases: TGTGCCAGCAGCCGACAGGGGGGCTACTATGGCTACACCTTC.

The chain couples TRBV4-3 to TRBJ2-2, with 8 positions matching TRBD1. V gave up 6 bases and J gave up 6 bases; unmatched junction bases: 9. The CDR3 totals 15 residues. CDR1 is LGHNA and CDR2 is YSLEER in the germline V gene. The CDR3 is CASRPAGGSAGELFF. The CDR3 coding sequence is TGCGCCAGCAGACCGGCAGGGGGCAGCGCCGGGGAGCTGTTTTTT.

As concerns this clone: Compared with germline, one end of the junction differs, possibly owing to a read error. The chain is built from TRBV5-1 and TRBJ2-1; TRBD2 agrees at 13 bases. This CDR3 contains 13 residues. CDR1 and CDR2 from the germline V gene are SGHRS and YFSETQ. The chain's CDR3 is CTSSRTSGGGPFF. DNA of the CDR3: TGCACCAGCAGCCGCACTAGCGGGGGGGGACCGTTCTTC.

J is TRBJ2-2 and V is TRBV28; 7 bases are shared with TRBD1. CDR1 is MDHEN, CDR2 SYDVKM, per germline. V lost 6 bases to trimming and J lost 0 bases; unmatched junction nucleotides: 16. This CDR3 region has 19 residues. Here the CDR3 DNA reads TGTGCCAGCAGCCAAACAGGGGCGCGGTGGAAGGCGAACACCGGGGAGCTGTTTTTT. Protein product: CASSQTGARWKANTGELFF.

The rearrangement uses TRBV5-4 and TRBJ2-7; tentatively, D is TRBD2 (6 bases). Germline-derived CDR1 and CDR2 are SGHNT and YYREEE (reference sequence). Trimming pared 2 bases from V and 0 bases from J, leaving 9 bases between. The CDR3 has 14 residues. The CDR3 region has the DNA TGTGCCAGCAGCTTAAGCGGGTACTCCTACGAGCAGTACTTC. Protein sequence: CASSLSGYSYEQYF.

The chain is built from TRBV5-1 and TRBJ1-2; D is undetermined. Between the trimmed V and J ends, which lost 0 bases and 0 bases, there was a span of 15 bases. Germline lookup yields CDR1 SGHRS and CDR2 YFSETQ. CDR3 size: 17 residues. DNA for the CDR3: TGCGCCAGCAGCTTGGAACAAATGCCAACCTCTAACTATGGCTACACCTTC. The encoded protein is CASSLEQMPTSNYGYTF.

The V call is TRBV28, the J call TRBJ2-5, with unresolved D. The CDR3 has 11 amino acids. V shed 5 bases and J shed 5 bases, with 6 bases lying between them. Germline V gives CDR1 MDHEN, CDR2 SYDVKM. In DNA form, the CDR3 reads TGTGCCAGCAGTGTACAGGAGACCCAGTACTTC. Amino acids: CASSVQETQYF.

The CDR3 nucleotides read TGTGCCAGCACCGTCCTAGCGGGAGCTCCCAATGAGCAGTTCTTC. Amino acids: CASTVLAGAPNEQFF. This chain uses TRBV6-1 with TRBJ2-1, with TRBD2 matching over 10 bases. The CDR3 has 15 amino acids. Trimming took 7 bases from V and 6 from J; bases not matched to a gene: 9. Germline V lookup: CDR1 MNHNS, CDR2 SASEGT.

The chain links TRBV7-2 to TRBJ1-1; TRBD1 agrees at 9 bases. J gave up 1 base and V 4 bases, and 4 bases lay outside the gene matches. The CDR3 is 15 amino acids. Germline V gene sequence: CDR1 SGHTA, CDR2 FQGNSA. CDR3 bases: TGTGCCAGCAGCTGGGGGACAGGGTCGAACACTGAAGCTTTCTTT. This translates into CASSWGTGSNTEAFF.